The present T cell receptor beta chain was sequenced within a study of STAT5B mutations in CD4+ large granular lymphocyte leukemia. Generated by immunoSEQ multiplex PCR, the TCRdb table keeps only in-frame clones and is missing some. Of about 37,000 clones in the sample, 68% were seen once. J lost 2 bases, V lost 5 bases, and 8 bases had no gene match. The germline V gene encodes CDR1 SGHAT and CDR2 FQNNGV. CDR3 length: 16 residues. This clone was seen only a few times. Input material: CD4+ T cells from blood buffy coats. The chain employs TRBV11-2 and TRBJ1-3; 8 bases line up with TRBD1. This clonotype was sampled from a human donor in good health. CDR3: CASSPGTGLPGNTIYF. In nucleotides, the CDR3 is TGTGCCAGCAGCCCAGGGACAGGCCTCCCTGGAAACACCATATATTTT.